Below are 14 T cell receptor beta chains sequenced from a single sample in a study of blood T cells in healthy people across ages. Sample-barcoded 5' priming and a J-beta primer mix drove a second PCR of about 6 to 12 cycles. TCRdb ran MiXCR on the 5' RACE reads and lists one entry per CDR3 protein. The sample includes just under 900,000 distinct CDR3 sequences, 25% to 30% seen only once; the top ten take 17%. Sequenced material: blood. These TCRs come from a woman older than 75 in good health.

Worth noting for this clonotype: Just one base apart from a much larger clone, this may be a read error. The chain recombines TRBV10-3 with TRBJ2-7; D unresolved. V lost 6 bases, J lost 0 bases, and 12 bases lay in between. The CDR3 totals 14 residues. CDR1 is ENHRY and CDR2 is SYGVKD in the germline V gene. The CDR3 nucleotides read TGTGCCATCAGGGAGAAGGGCGACTCCTACGAGCAGTACTTC. Translating it yields CAIREKGDSYEQYF.

As concerns this clonotype: With a much larger clone just one base away, this may be a read error. The V gene is TRBV2, the J gene TRBJ2-1, with D possibly matching TRBD2 (5 bases). Germline values: CDR1 SNHLY, CDR2 FYNNEI. CDR3 length: 15 residues. In nucleotides, the CDR3 is TGTGCCAGCAGTCGTGCTGGGAGCTCCTACAATGTGCAGTTCTTC. Its protein is CASSRAGSSYNVQFF.

CDR3 residues: CASIWDVGQIYGYTF. Here the CDR3 DNA reads TGTGCCAGCATCTGGGACGTGGGCCAGATCTATGGCTACACCTTC. The chain is built from TRBV2 and TRBJ1-2, with D possibly TRBD1 on 5 matching bases. The CDR3 is 15 residues long. With 7 bases removed from V and 4 bases from J, the gap between germline ends came to 19 bases. From germline, CDR1 is SNHLY and CDR2 FYNNEI.

This clonotype was observed at least ten times. The V gene is TRBV7-2, the J gene TRBJ2-7; possibly TRBD2 for D (7 bases). Between the trimmed V and J ends, which lost 8 bases and 7 bases, there was a span of 18 bases. CDR3 length: 13 residues. The germline V gene encodes CDR1 SGHTA and CDR2 FQGNSA. The CDR3 here is CASGGGPLREQYF. CDR3 in DNA: TGTGCCAGCGGGGGGGGCCCCCTACGTGAGCAGTACTTC.

This clonotype has ten or more counts. A much larger clone sits a single nucleotide away, making a read error possible. The chain carries TRBV29-1 and TRBJ2-5; no clear D. CDR3 length: 12 amino acids. Between the trimmed V and J ends, which lost 0 bases and 9 bases, there was a span of 11 bases. Germline V CDR1 and CDR2: SQVTM, ANQGSEA. The CDR3 nucleotides read TGCAGCGTTGAAGAAGACTGTCGGGCCCAGTACTTC. Amino acid sequence: CSVEEDCRAQYF.

V usage is TRBV3-1 and J usage is TRBJ2-5; D possibly corresponds to TRBD2 (6 bases). This CDR3 spans 15 amino acids. Trimming pared 3 bases from V and 2 bases from J, leaving 13 bases between. CDR1 LGHDT and CDR2 YNNKEL come from the germline V gene (reference sequence). The CDR3 here is CASSQGVAVQETQYF. Here the CDR3 DNA reads TGTGCCAGCAGCCAGGGAGTAGCGGTTCAAGAGACCCAGTACTTC.

This clonotype was seen only a few times. J is TRBJ2-6 and V is TRBV30; 8 positions match TRBD2. CDR3 length: 16 amino acids. V shed 5 bases and J 0 bases; nucleotides not matched to a gene: 6. Germline V gene sequence: CDR1 GTSNPN, CDR2 SVGIG (reference sequence). CDR3 nucleotide sequence: TGTGCCTGGGCGGGGGGCGGTTTCTCTGGGGCCAACGTCCTGACTTTC. Translation gives CAWAGGGFSGANVLTF.

The chain employs TRBV12-3 or TRBV12-4 and TRBJ2-1, with 10 bases identical to TRBD1. The V segment lost 5 bases and the J segment 10 bases; nucleotides outside the gene matches: 17. This CDR3 is 17 amino acids long. CDR3 residues: CASSTAPGQGLGMEQFF. CDR3 sequence (DNA): TGTGCCAGCAGTACGGCACCGGGACAGGGGCTGGGGATGGAGCAGTTCTTC.

This clonotype was detected ten times or more. The chain has TRBV9 and TRBJ2-1; the match to TRBD2 covers 11 bases. The trim removed 1 base at V and 2 bases at J, leaving 5 bases unmatched. The CDR3 spans 17 residues. In germline, CDR1 is SGDLS, CDR2 YYNGEE. The CDR3 loop is CASSVLAGGHTYNEQFF. The CDR3 region has the DNA TGTGCCAGCAGCGTACTAGCGGGGGGCCATACCTACAATGAGCAGTTCTTC.

Worth noting for this clonotype: A much bigger clone sits one base away, suggesting this may be a read error. The chain links TRBV2 to TRBJ2-1; TRBD2 matches at 8 bases. The germline gives CDR1 SNHLY, CDR2 FYNNEI. There are 17 residues in the CDR3. This chain's CDR3 is CVSSILRGGGAGDEQFF. The CDR3 DNA is TGTGTCAGCAGTATTCTTCGGGGGGGCGGCGCGGGGGATGAGCAGTTCTTC.

In the case of this clonotype: A read error may explain this, as a much larger clone is one base away. The chain employs TRBV9 and TRBJ2-3; 7 bases are a match to TRBD2. There are 16 residues in the CDR3. Unmatched junction bases numbered 10, after V lost 4 bases and J lost 2 bases. CDR1 is SGDLS, CDR2 YYNGEE, per germline. CDR3 nucleotide sequence: TGTGCCAGCAGCCCGGGACGGAGCGGGGACACAGATACGCAGTATTTT. This translates into CASSPGRSGDTDTQYF.

Ten or more counts support this clonotype. The chain is built from TRBV20-1 and TRBJ1-2; the D is unclear. Germline lookup yields CDR1 DFQATT and CDR2 SNEGSKA (reference sequence). CDR3 size: 13 residues. V gave up 6 bases and J gave up 4 bases, with 15 bases separating them. CDR3 DNA: TGCAGTGCCTCGTCTAATGGGATCTATGGCTACACCTTC. Its protein is CSASSNGIYGYTF.

This clonotype was detected many times. The chain links TRBV5-6 to TRBJ1-2, with 9 nucleotides matching TRBD1. The V and J ends lost 1 base and 7 bases, in that order; junction bases with no gene match: 5. This CDR3 spans 14 amino acids. Looked up from germline, CDR1 is SGHDT and CDR2 is YYEEEE. CDR3 nucleotides: TGTGCCAGCAGCTTGACAGGGGGCGAGGTTGGCTACACCTTC. It codes for CASSLTGGEVGYTF.

This clonotype was seen more than once but under ten times. The CDR3 DNA is TGTGCCAGCAGTTTAGCCAGGACAGGGACCCCCAATGAGCAGTTCTTC. Amino acids: CASSLARTGTPNEQFF. The chain uses TRBV27 and TRBJ2-1; the match to TRBD1 covers 8 bases. This CDR3 is 16 amino acids long. Germline values: CDR1 MNHEY, CDR2 SMNVEV (reference sequence). V lost 2 bases, J lost 6 bases, and 9 bases stayed unmatched.